One and the same sample provided the 31 T cell receptor beta chains below, sequenced in a study of T cell repertoires in cytomegalovirus infection. These receptors have no identified antigens. MiXCR, applied by TCRdb to the reads, yields one record per CDR3 protein. In the table there are 800,000 to 950,000 distinct CDR3 sequences, around a third of which are singletons. Sequencing was performed on cultured CD8+ T cells from PBMCs, taken from culture after CMV antigen stimulation. Source of these receptors: a human donor in good health (CMV status not recorded). Some clones in this sample may be carry-over from other donors' samples.

The chain is built from TRBV6-6 and TRBJ2-2; D is perhaps TRBD2 (7 bases). CDR1 is MNHNY and CDR2 is SVGAGI in the germline V gene (reference sequence). CDR3 length: 17 residues. The V and J ends lost 5 bases and 4 bases respectively, with 20 bases between them. The CDR3 DNA is TGTGCCAGCAGTGGCCCCCGGGGGGCCGCCGCCACCGGGGAGCTGTTTTTT. It yields the protein CASSGPRGAAATGELFF.

This clonotype was detected only a few times. The V gene is TRBV14, the J gene TRBJ1-1; 7 bases line up with TRBD1. Germline CDR1 SGHDN, CDR2 FVKESK. With 2 bases clipped from V and 1 base from J, the junction kept 4 bases outside the gene matches. This CDR3 region has 15 residues. The CDR3 DNA follows: TGTGCCAGCAGCCAACCGGGACAGTCGAACACTGAAGCTTTCTTT. Protein product: CASSQPGQSNTEAFF.

This clonotype was detected ten times or more. This chain connects TRBV7-3 to TRBJ2-3, with TRBD2 matching over 15 bases. Unmatched junction bases numbered 7, after V lost 2 bases and J lost 1 base. Looked up from germline, CDR1 is SGHTA and CDR2 is FQGTGA. The CDR3 sequence is 19 residues long. The CDR3 DNA sequence: TGTGCCAGCAGCTTATTCGGACTAGCGGGGGGGCCGGGCACAGATACGCAGTATTTT. As protein: CASSLFGLAGGPGTDTQYF.

There are a few counts of this clonotype. V is TRBV10-3 and J is TRBJ2-1; D may match TRBD1 or TRBD2 (5 bases each). With 1 base removed from V and 4 bases from J, the gap between germline ends came to 17 bases. The germline gives CDR1 ENHRY, CDR2 SYGVKD. There are 17 residues in the CDR3. As DNA, the CDR3 is TGTGCCATCAGTGAGTTATTGATGGAGAGGGGTTACAATGAGCAGTTCTTC. As protein: CAISELLMERGYNEQFF.

This clonotype appeared many times. The chain carries TRBV7-2 and TRBJ1-2; D remains ambiguous. V was cut by 9 bases and J by 2 bases, with 7 bases left in between. Germline V gene sequence: CDR1 SGHTA, CDR2 FQGNSA. This CDR3 spans 11 amino acids. CDR3 protein: CARVENYGYTF. The CDR3 DNA reads as TGTGCCAGGGTGGAGAACTATGGCTACACCTTC. Using reference TRBV7-2 and TRBJ1-2 for the parts outside the CDR3, the full variable domain is GAGVSQSPSNKVTEKGKDVELRCDPISGHTALYWYRQSLGQGLEFLIYFQGNSAPDKSGLPSDRFSAERTGGSVSTLTIQRTQQEDSAVYLCARVENYGYTFGSGTRLTVV.

This clonotype showed up just a few times. This chain links TRBV7-2 with TRBJ2-5; D remains ambiguous. Trimming left V 0 bases short and J 3 bases short, with 8 bases between. The CDR3 is made up of 14 amino acids. Germline V gene lookup returns CDR1 SGHTA and CDR2 FQGNSA. The CDR3 coding sequence is TGTGCCAGCAGCTTAGCGTGGCAGAAAGAGACCCAGTACTTC. It translates to CASSLAWQKETQYF. The whole variable domain, remainder taken from reference TRBV7-2 and TRBJ2-5, is GAGVSQSPSNKVTEKGKDVELRCDPISGHTALYWYRQSLGQGLEFLIYFQGNSAPDKSGLPSDRFSAERTGGSVSTLTIQRTQQEDSAVYLCASSLAWQKETQYFGPGTRLLVL.

This clonotype has just a few counts. The V and J genes are TRBV2 and TRBJ1-1; D call uncertain. The V end lost 4 bases, the J end lost 11 bases, and 8 bases lay between the germline ends. Germline CDR1 reads SNHLY; CDR2 reads FYNNEI. The CDR3 has 10 amino acids. Written as DNA, the CDR3 is TGTGCCAGCAGTGGCATGGACGCTTTCTTT. It encodes CASSGMDAFF.

This chain connects TRBV9 to TRBJ2-1, with D possibly matching TRBD2 (5 bases). The CDR3 has 13 amino acids. The V and J ends lost 3 bases and 7 bases respectively, with 11 bases between them. CDR1 is SGDLS, CDR2 YYNGEE, per germline. The CDR3, as DNA: TGTGCCAGCAGCGAGGGAGCCCTAAATGAGCAGTTCTTC. As protein: CASSEGALNEQFF.

J is TRBJ2-5 and V is TRBV19; 12 bases align to TRBD1. V trimming: 4 bases; J trimming: 3 bases; junction bases outside the gene matches: 27. The CDR3 has 23 amino acids. CDR1 is LNHDA and CDR2 is SQIVND in the germline V gene (reference sequence). The CDR3 is CASSTGSSIGTGGRRGREETQYF. The CDR3 DNA follows: TGTGCCAGTAGTACGGGGTCGTCTATTGGGACAGGGGGCCGGAGAGGAAGGGAAGAGACCCAGTACTTC.

The chain couples TRBV7-9 to TRBJ1-2; the match to TRBD1 covers 7 bases. Unmatched junction bases numbered 8, after V lost 5 bases and J lost 2 bases. This CDR3 is 15 amino acids long. Germline CDR1 reads SEHNR; CDR2 reads FQNEAQ (reference sequence). CDR3 sequence (DNA): TGTGCCAGCAGCCGTTGGACAGGAAACAACTATGGCTACACCTTC. Translated, it gives CASSRWTGNNYGYTF. The full variable domain, in which reference TRBV7-9 and TRBJ1-2 provide the parts outside the CDR3, is DTGVSQNPRHKITKRGQNVTFRCDPISEHNRLYWYRQTLGQGPEFLTYFQNEAQLEKSRLLSDRFSAERPKGSFSTLEIQRTEQGDSAMYLCASSRWTGNNYGYTFGSGTRLTVV.

The chain couples TRBV9 to TRBJ2-1, with 8 positions matching TRBD2. The CDR3 sequence is 16 residues long. CDR1 is SGDLS and CDR2 is YYNGEE in the germline V gene. The trim removed 3 bases at V and 8 bases at J, leaving 13 bases unmatched. The CDR3 reads CASSDPAGAGGDEQFF. CDR3 nucleotide sequence: TGTGCCAGCAGCGATCCCGCCGGGGCGGGGGGAGATGAGCAGTTCTTC.

This clonotype was seen more than once but under ten times. The J gene is TRBJ1-1, the V gene TRBV4-1, with D possibly being TRBD1 (5 bases). V was trimmed by 4 bases and J by 2 bases, leaving 17 bases between them. The CDR3 runs to 16 residues. CDR1 is MGHRA and CDR2 is YSYEKL in the germline V gene. CDR3 region: CASSPSDWGTNTEAFF. In DNA, the CDR3 is TGCGCCAGCAGCCCCTCAGACTGGGGCACAAACACTGAAGCTTTCTTT.

The chain is built from TRBV10-2 and TRBJ2-5; perhaps D is TRBD1 or TRBD2 (6 bases each). This CDR3 region has 16 residues. Trimming cost V 0 bases and J 4 bases, with 15 bases left between them. Germline values: CDR1 WSHSY, CDR2 SAAADI. The CDR3 reads CASSESKGGWGETQYF. The CDR3 region has the DNA TGCGCCAGCAGTGAGTCGAAGGGGGGCTGGGGAGAGACCCAGTACTTC.

This clonotype was detected only a few times. J is TRBJ2-3 and V is TRBV4-1; D unclear. The CDR3 is made up of 19 amino acids. Germline CDR1 is MGHRA and CDR2 is YSYEKL. V lost 0 bases and J 2 bases, leaving 21 bases between the germline ends. For the CDR3, the DNA is TGCGCCAGCAGCCAAGAAGGTCCCATTGGCCGTGGGCCCACAGATACGCAGTATTTT. Translation gives CASSQEGPIGRGPTDTQYF.

The chain recombines TRBV18 with TRBJ2-7; no reliable D call. Trimming cost V 2 bases and J 0 bases, with 5 bases left between them. CDR3 size: 13 residues. Germline V CDR1 and CDR2: KGHSH, LQKENI. In nucleotides, the CDR3 is TGTGCCAGCTCACCAGAGAGCTCCTACGAGCAGTACGTC. Residues: CASSPESSYEQYV.

The sample holds a few counts of this clonotype. The gene calls are TRBV7-3 and TRBJ1-2; the D gene is possibly TRBD1 (5 bases). The CDR3 consists of 16 residues. The germline V gene has CDR1 SGHTA and CDR2 FQGTGA. Trimming stripped 3 bases from V and 8 bases from J, with 22 bases between. CDR3 nucleotide sequence: TGTGCCAGCAGCTTCGGCGGGTCGTTAGGGCAGGGCGGCTACACCTTC. Its translation: CASSFGGSLGQGGYTF.

The rearrangement joins TRBV2 to TRBJ2-7; D might be TRBD2 (5 bases). Per the germline V gene, CDR1 is SNHLY and CDR2 is FYNNEI. V was trimmed by 1 base and J by 0 bases, leaving 10 bases between them. The CDR3 runs to 15 residues. CDR3 sequence (DNA): TGTGCCAGCAGTGAAGTGGGAGCAGGCTCCTACGAGCAGTACTTC. It translates to CASSEVGAGSYEQYF.

The chain joins TRBV2 to TRBJ2-1; possibly TRBD2 for D (6 bases). The CDR3 length is 16 residues. From germline, CDR1 is SNHLY and CDR2 FYNNEI. Trimming left V 2 bases short and J 4 bases short, with 15 bases between. The CDR3 here is CASSESPGTLYNEQFF. As DNA, the CDR3 is TGTGCCAGCAGTGAATCCCCCGGGACTCTTTACAATGAGCAGTTCTTC.

The CDR3, as DNA: TGTGCCAGCTCCTACGGGGGCCCGGGCCTGGCTGGGGCCAACGTCCTGACTTTC. It codes for CASSYGGPGLAGANVLTF. V is TRBV6-5 and J is TRBJ2-6, with D perhaps matching TRBD1 or TRBD2 (6 bases each). V was pared by 8 bases and J by 2 bases, with 22 bases between. Germline CDR1 reads MNHEY; CDR2 reads SVGAGI. The CDR3 length is 18 residues.

This clonotype was found a few times. V and J are TRBV12-3 or TRBV12-4 and TRBJ2-2; the D gene is possibly TRBD2 (6 bases). Trimming shortened V by 8 bases and J by 5 bases, and 18 bases separated the two germline ends. The CDR3 covers 15 residues. CDR3 region: CASLSRLEGTGELFF. The CDR3 DNA sequence: TGTGCCAGCTTATCTCGACTAGAAGGGACCGGGGAGCTGTTTTTT.

The sample holds a few counts of this clonotype. The rearrangement joins TRBV28 to TRBJ1-5; 7 bases fit TRBD1. Germline lookup yields CDR1 MDHEN and CDR2 SYDVKM. This CDR3 comprises 15 residues. The J segment lost 3 bases and the V segment lost 6 bases, leaving 8 bases of the junction unmatched. The DNA of the CDR3 is TGTGCCAGCAGGCAGGACAGGCTTCCCAATCAGCCCCAGCATTTT. Protein: CASRQDRLPNQPQHF.

The chain combines TRBV4-2 with TRBJ1-1; D is possibly TRBD1 (5 bases). The CDR3 loop spans 16 amino acids. Germline V gives CDR1 LGHNA, CDR2 YNFKEQ. V lost 1 base and J lost 1, with 13 bases in between. The CDR3 protein is CASSQAIGAGNTEAFF. CDR3 nucleotide sequence: TGTGCCAGCAGCCAAGCCATTGGGGCCGGGAACACTGAAGCTTTCTTT.

This clonotype was counted between two and nine times. This chain uses TRBV12-3 or TRBV12-4 with TRBJ1-4, with D perhaps matching TRBD1 (5 bases). Trimming took 5 bases from V and 8 from J, leaving 18 bases between them. The CDR3 spans 15 residues. CDR3 sequence reads: CASSTPGGVGEKLFF. CDR3 sequence (DNA): TGTGCCAGCAGTACCCCCGGGGGAGTCGGAGAAAAACTGTTTTTT.

V usage is TRBV7-9 and J usage is TRBJ1-4, with D uncertain. The CDR3 runs to 14 residues. Trimming took off 2 bases at V and 4 bases at J, with 8 bases between the two ends. CDR1 SEHNR and CDR2 FQNEAQ come from the germline V gene (reference sequence). Here the CDR3 reads CASSLISRNEKLFF. DNA of the CDR3: TGTGCCAGCAGCTTAATTTCCCGTAATGAAAAACTGTTTTTT.

The rearrangement joins TRBV5-4 to TRBJ1-3; D gene unclear. Germline CDR1 and CDR2: SGHNT and YYREEE (reference sequence). V lost 4 bases and J lost 0, with 11 bases in between. The CDR3 has 15 amino acids. The CDR3 DNA reads TGTGCCAGCAGCAGTACGGCGAGCTCTGGAAACACCATATATTTT. Residues: CASSSTASSGNTIYF.

This clonotype was seen more than once but under ten times. The gene calls are TRBV6-5 and TRBJ2-7; TRBD1 matches 7 bases. The CDR3 sequence is 14 residues long. Trimming took 2 bases from V and 0 from J; bases not matched to a gene: 1. Per germline, CDR1 MNHEY and CDR2 SVGAGI. DNA of the CDR3: TGTGCCAGCAGTTACGCAGGGGGCTCCTACGAGCAGTACTTC. Encoded protein: CASSYAGGSYEQYF.

In this sample, this clonotype turned up many times. V is TRBV27 and J is TRBJ2-1; the match to TRBD2 covers 12 bases. Germline V gene lookup returns CDR1 MNHEY and CDR2 SMNVEV (reference sequence). The CDR3 has 16 residues. J was trimmed by 4 bases and V by 2 bases; bases with no gene match: 3. This CDR3 is CASSLTSGGTYNEQFF. DNA of the CDR3: TGTGCCAGCAGTTTAACTAGCGGGGGGACGTACAATGAGCAGTTCTTC.

This clonotype was seen more than once but under ten times. The V call is TRBV29-1, the J call TRBJ1-1, with D perhaps matching TRBD1 (5 bases). The ends were cut back, 5 bases at V and 1 base at J, with 8 bases in the middle. The V gene's germline CDR1 is SQVTM and CDR2 ANQGSEA. The CDR3 has 12 residues. This CDR3 is CSVSGSNTEAFF. CDR3 DNA sequence: TGCAGCGTTTCAGGGTCGAACACTGAAGCTTTCTTT.

As for this clonotype: Likely a read error: the CDR3 ends without its conserved phenylalanine or tryptophan. The limits of the CDR3 on the DNA are not certain, so only TCRdb's listed CDR3 is given. V and J are TRBV6-1 and TRBJ1-2; TRBD1 is taken as the D call from the table, unchecked against the DNA. The CDR3 is 11 residues long, ends included. Germline V gene lookup returns CDR1 MNHNS and CDR2 SASEGT. This CDR3 reads CASSRGREDTI.

This chain joins TRBV2 and TRBJ2-7; D is uncertain. In germline, CDR1 is SNHLY, CDR2 FYNNEI. Deletions cut 4 bases from V and 3 bases from J, with 13 bases between. This CDR3 contains 14 residues. CDR3 amino acids: CASSGWAPIYEQYV. The CDR3 coding sequence is TGTGCCAGCAGTGGATGGGCCCCAATCTACGAGCAGTACGTC.

This clonotype was detected ten times or more. V and J are TRBV7-8 and TRBJ1-3, with 7 bases lining up with TRBD1. The CDR3 is made up of 14 amino acids. Germline CDR1 and CDR2: SGHVS and FQNEAQ. V lost 3 bases to trimming and J lost 9 bases; unmatched junction nucleotides: 8. The CDR3, as DNA: TGTGCCAGCAGCTTCGGGACAGATGAAAGCACCATATATTTT. Residues: CASSFGTDESTIYF.